This is a list of T cell receptor beta chains from one sample in a study of beta chain features in type 1 diabetes. Sequenced by immunoSEQ multiplex PCR; TCRdb stores in-frame clones only, minus some. The sample lists about 150,000 clones, about 7.8% seen once, with roughly 0.97% in the top ten. The specimen sequenced was central memory CD4+ T cells from blood. Source of these receptors: a woman aged 35 to 49 with type 1 diabetes. The CDR3 runs from the conserved cysteine through the conserved F or W. The D gene is left open where the match is weak. Expanded clones get a size class; other rows say once, few or many, or leave the size out.

>-|TRBD1|TRBJ1-1|TRBV9
TGTGCCAGCAGCGTGACAGGGGGTAGAACCACTGAAGCTTTCTTT
CASSVTGGRTTEAFF
>few|TRBD1|TRBJ2-5|TRBV6-1
TGTGCCAGCAGCTTCGGACAGGGGGTAGAGACCCAGTACTTC
CASSFGQGVETQYF
>-|TRBD1|TRBJ2-7|TRBV2
TGTGCCACCCTGGTCGACAGGGTCTCCTACGAGCAGTACTTC
CATLVDRVSYEQYF
>-|TRBD1|TRBJ1-2|TRBV27
TGTGCCAGCAGTAGCCGGGACAGGGCGCTTTATGGCTACACCTTC
CASSSRDRALYGYTF
>few|-|TRBJ1-2|TRBV7-2
TGTGCCAGCAGCCCCTCGGGGAACGGCTACACCTTC
CASSPSGNGYTF
>-|-|TRBJ2-7|TRBV13
TGTGCCAGCAGCCCCACCGAAGGGGGGGGCTTCTACGAGCAGTACTTC
CASSPTEGGGFYEQYF
>-|TRBD1|TRBJ2-5|TRBV27
TGTGCCAGCAGTTTAAAAGTGACAGGGGGTCAAGAGACCCAGTACTTC
CASSLKVTGGQETQYF
>-|TRBD1|TRBJ1-1|TRBV6-6
TGTGCCAGCAGTCCCCCCAAGACAGGGCCGACTGAAGCTTTCTTT
CASSPPKTGPTEAFF
>-|-|TRBJ1-1|TRBV7-2
TGTGCCAGCTTAGGGGGGAACACTGAAGCTTTCTTT
CASLGGNTEAFF
>-|TRBD1|TRBJ2-7|TRBV19
TGTGCCAGTAGTATAGCCGGGACAGGGAACGAGCAGTACTTC
CASSIAGTGNEQYF
>-|TRBD2|TRBJ2-1|TRBV7-3
TGTGCCAGCAGCACGACTAGCGGGAGGCGGAATGAGCAGTTCTTC
CASSTTSGRRNEQFF
>few|TRBD1|TRBJ2-1|TRBV19
TGTGCCAGTAGTACCCCGACCGGGACAGGGGGCCTCAGGCCCAATGAGCAGTTCTTC
CASSTPTGTGGLRPNEQFF
>-|-|TRBJ1-5|TRBV28
TGTGCCAGCAGTGGGCTAAAGTATAGCAATCAGCCCCAGCATTTT
CASSGLKYSNQPQHF
>-|-|TRBJ2-5|TRBV7-2
TGTGCCAGCAGCTTAGGGGGCAGCCCTGGACAAGAGACCCAGTACTTC
CASSLGGSPGQETQYF
>-|-|TRBJ2-3|TRBV7-6
TGTGCCAGCAGCTCCCAGCGCCTGGGAGATACGCAGTATTTT
CASSSQRLGDTQYF
>few|TRBD2|TRBJ2-6|TRBV5-1
TGCGCCAGCAAACGGGAGGGCTCTGGGGCCAACGTCCTGACTTTC
CASKREGSGANVLTF
>few|-|TRBJ2-1|TRBV10-3
TGTGCCATCAGTGAGTTCACAGCGGGCAATGAGCAGTTCTTC
CAISEFTAGNEQFF
>-|TRBD2|TRBJ2-7|TRBV7-2
TGTGCCAGCAGCTTCCGGAGCGGGGAAAACGAGCAGTACTTC
CASSFRSGENEQYF
>few|TRBD1|TRBJ2-7|TRBV30
TGTGCCTGGAATAGGGACAGGTACGAGCAGTACTTC
CAWNRDRYEQYF
>few|-|TRBJ1-5|TRBV4-1
TGCGCCAGCAGCCAAGCAGGTCAGCCCCAGCATTTT
CASSQAGQPQHF
>few|-|TRBJ1-5|TRBV15
TGTGCCACCAGCAGATCAGGGGGCAATCAGCCCCAGCATTTT
CATSRSGGNQPQHF
>-|-|TRBJ2-1|TRBV13
TGTGCCAGCATCCTCCTAGCGAGGAGCTCCTACAATGAGCAGTTCTTC
CASILLARSSYNEQFF
>few|-|TRBJ2-3|TRBV4-2
TGTGCCAGCAGCTTGAGGTCAAATACGCAGTATTTT
CASSLRSNTQYF
>many|-|TRBJ2-7|TRBV5-1
TGCGCCAGCAGCTTTCGGCAGGGTGTATCCACCTACGAGCAGTACTTC
CASSFRQGVSTYEQYF
>-|TRBD2|TRBJ2-4|TRBV7-2
TGTGCCAGCAGCCCCGGCGGGGGAGCCAAAAACATTCAGTACTTC
CASSPGGGAKNIQYF
>-|-|TRBJ1-1|TRBV7-2
TGTGCCAGCGCGGTCGAGTACACTGAAGCTTTCTTT
CASAVEYTEAFF
>few|-|TRBJ2-7|TRBV27
TGTGCCAGCAGCTCCTCGGGGTCGGTAACATACGAGCAGTACTTC
CASSSSGSVTYEQYF
>-|TRBD1|TRBJ1-1|TRBV28
TGTGCCAGCAGCCTTGGACAGGGGGGATTCACTGAAGCTTTCTTT
CASSLGQGGFTEAFF
>few|-|TRBJ2-5|TRBV7-8
TGTGCCAGCAGCTTCGGGAGTCCTCGGGAGACCCAGTACTTC
CASSFGSPRETQYF
>few|-|TRBJ2-1|TRBV7-7
TGTGCTAGCAGCCTCGACAGCAACAATGAGCAGTTCTTC
CASSLDSNNEQFF
>-|TRBD2|TRBJ2-3|TRBV4-3
TGCGCCAGCAGCCAAGATCTACGGGGGGGCCGTCCAGATACGCAGTATTTT
CASSQDLRGGRPDTQYF
>few|TRBD1|TRBJ1-4|TRBV15
TGTGCCACCAGCAGAGAACGGGGACAGGGTAATGAAAAACTGTTTTTT
CATSRERGQGNEKLFF
>few|-|TRBJ1-2|TRBV7-8
TGTGCCAGCAGCTTAGCGCTAGGGGGTTTCTATGGCTACACCTTC
CASSLALGGFYGYTF
>-|-|TRBJ1-5|TRBV28
TGTGCCAGCAGTTTAAGGACAGCCTATAGCAATCAGCCCCAGCATTTT
CASSLRTAYSNQPQHF
>few|TRBD2|TRBJ2-1|TRBV25-1
TGTGCCAGCAGTGCACGGACTAGCGGAGCTGGCGGTGAGCAGTTCTTC
CASSARTSGAGGEQFF
>few|-|TRBJ1-1|TRBV5-4
TGTGCCAGCAGCCCGAGGGGGGGTCTGATGAACACTGAAGCTTTCTTT
CASSPRGGLMNTEAFF
>-|-|TRBJ1-1|TRBV29-1
TGCAGCGTCCAGAGGGGGATGAATGAAGCTTTCTTT
CSVQRGMNEAFF
>few|-|TRBJ2-1|TRBV5-1
TGCGCCAGCAGCCCCTCCCCTACCACCCCCTACAATGAGCAGTTCTTC
CASSPSPTTPYNEQFF
>-|TRBD1|TRBJ2-2|TRBV7-3
TGTGCCAGCAGCTTAGGACAGGCAGGGACCGGGGAGCTGTTTTTT
CASSLGQAGTGELFF
>few|-|TRBJ1-5|TRBV28
TGTGCCAGCAGTTTCATGACAGGAAACAATCAGCCCCAGCATTTT
CASSFMTGNNQPQHF
>-|-|TRBJ2-2|TRBV2
TGTGCCAGCAGTGAATTAAGCGGTGGGACCGGGGAGCTGTTTTTT
CASSELSGGTGELFF
>-|TRBD2|TRBJ2-7|TRBV25-1
TGTGCCAGCAGTGCACACGGGGGGGGCCGCAGACACGAGCAGTACTTC
CASSAHGGGRRHEQYF
>many|TRBD1|TRBJ2-5|TRBV9
TGTGCCAGCAGCCGATACCCGGGACAGGGAGAGGAGACCCAGTACTTC
CASSRYPGQGEETQYF
>-|-|TRBJ1-1|TRBV7-9
TGTGCCAGCAGCCCTGGAGGGAACACTGAAGCTTTCTTT
CASSPGGNTEAFF
>many|TRBD2|TRBJ2-1|TRBV28
TGTGCCAGCAGCCGAGGGGGACTAGCGGTTTACAATGAGCAGTTCTTC
CASSRGGLAVYNEQFF